Sequencing of this T cell receptor beta chain was carried out in a study of human T cells and chemical hapten exposure. Study context: On the upper back, patch tests were applied with 0.01% DPC and read at 6 days. General study results and limits: As the donors had alopecia, their immune response may differ from healthy people's.

This CDR3 has 14 residues. The ends lost 5 bases at V and 1 base at J; junction bases unmatched: 4. The time point: patch test 1, 2 weeks after DPC sensitization. Sample treatment: therapeutic diphenylcyclopropenone sensitization with weekly scalp DPC. Non-pregnant alopecia patients aged 18 to 70, suitable for DPC therapy. TCRdb reanalysed the RACE reads using MiXCR and keeps one entry per CDR3 protein. The sample records some 340,000 distinct CDR3 sequences, about 7% being singletons. This clonotype was counted only a few times. Antigen specificity is unknown. The sample was whole blood, taken in connection with sensitization to the hapten diphenylcyclopropenone (DPC). The V gene is TRBV12-3 or TRBV12-4, the J gene TRBJ1-1; 7 nucleotides align to TRBD1. This clonotype was sampled from a woman between 18 and 30 years old with alopecia areata. Some clones in this sample may be carry-over from other donors' samples. As DNA, the CDR3 is TGTGCCAGCAGTATACAGGGGAGGAACACTGAAGCTTTCTTT. Its protein product is CASSIQGRNTEAFF.